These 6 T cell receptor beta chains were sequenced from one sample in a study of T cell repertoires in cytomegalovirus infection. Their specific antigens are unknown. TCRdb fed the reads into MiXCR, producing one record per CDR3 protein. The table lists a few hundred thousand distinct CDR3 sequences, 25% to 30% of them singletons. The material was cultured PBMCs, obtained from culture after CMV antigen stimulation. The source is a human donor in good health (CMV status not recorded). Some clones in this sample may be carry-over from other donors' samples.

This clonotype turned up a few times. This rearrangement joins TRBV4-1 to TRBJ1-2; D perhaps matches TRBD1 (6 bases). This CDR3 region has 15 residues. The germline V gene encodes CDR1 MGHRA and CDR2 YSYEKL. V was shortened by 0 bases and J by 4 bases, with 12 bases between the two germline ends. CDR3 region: CASSQDRGGGYGYTF. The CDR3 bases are TGCGCCAGCAGCCAAGACCGGGGGGGCGGCTATGGCTACACCTTC.

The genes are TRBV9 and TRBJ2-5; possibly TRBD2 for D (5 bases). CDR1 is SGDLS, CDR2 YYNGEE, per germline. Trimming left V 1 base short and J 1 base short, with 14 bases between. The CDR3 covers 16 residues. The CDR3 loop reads CASSVSPSSSQETQYF. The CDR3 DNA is TGTGCCAGCAGCGTATCCCCTAGCTCTTCCCAAGAGACCCAGTACTTC.

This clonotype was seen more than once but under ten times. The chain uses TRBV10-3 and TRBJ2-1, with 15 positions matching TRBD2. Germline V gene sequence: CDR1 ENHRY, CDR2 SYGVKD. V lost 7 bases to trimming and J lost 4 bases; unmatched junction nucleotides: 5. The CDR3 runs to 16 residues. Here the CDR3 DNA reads TGTGCCATCATGGGACTAGCGGGGGGAACGTACAATGAGCAGTTCTTC. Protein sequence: CAIMGLAGGTYNEQFF.

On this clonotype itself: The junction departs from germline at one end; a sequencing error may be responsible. The CDR3 DNA is TGTGCCAACAGCTCCCTCGACAGAATCTCCTACGAGCAGTACTTC. Its translation: CANSSLDRISYEQYF. This chain connects TRBV5-4 to TRBJ2-7, with TRBD1 as a possible D gene (5 bases). The CDR3 runs to 15 residues. Germline V CDR1 and CDR2: SGHNT, YYREEE (reference sequence).

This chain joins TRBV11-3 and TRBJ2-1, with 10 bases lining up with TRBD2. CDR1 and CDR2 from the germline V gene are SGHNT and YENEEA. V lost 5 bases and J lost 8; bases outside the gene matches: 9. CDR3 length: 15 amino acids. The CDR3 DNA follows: TGTGCCAGCAGCCCACAAGGGCTAGCGGGAGATGAGCAGTTCTTC. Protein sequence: CASSPQGLAGDEQFF. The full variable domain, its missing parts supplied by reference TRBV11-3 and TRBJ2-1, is EAGVVQSPRYKIIEKKQPVAFWCNPISGHNTLYWYLQNLGQGPELLIRYENEEAVDDSQLPKDRFSAERLKGVDSTLKIQPAELGDSAVYLCASSPQGLAGDEQFFGPGTRLTVL.

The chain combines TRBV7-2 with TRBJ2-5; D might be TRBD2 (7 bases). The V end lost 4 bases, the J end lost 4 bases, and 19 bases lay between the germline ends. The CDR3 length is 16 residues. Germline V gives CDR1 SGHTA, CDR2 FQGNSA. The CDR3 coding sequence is TGTGCCAGCAGCTCCCGGGGAGGGGGTATACGAGAGACCCAGTACTTC. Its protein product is CASSSRGGGIRETQYF.